These 6 T cell receptor beta chains originate from one sample sequenced in a study of human versus mouse CDR3 diversity and MHC coevolution. The protocol was immunoSEQ multiplex PCR, while the TCRdb copy is restricted to in-frame clones and leaves out a portion. In the table there are roughly 81,000 clones, 90% to 95% of which are singletons. Input material: naive CD4+ T cells from blood. Specified subset: CD45RO-negative CD62L-positive naive CD4 T cells. These receptor sequences come from a person between 25 and 75 years old in good health.

V is TRBV9 and J is TRBJ1-3; D may be TRBD1 (6 bases). The length of the CDR3 is 16 residues. The V gene's germline CDR1 is SGDLS and CDR2 YYNGEE. Trimming took 2 bases from V and 0 from J, leaving 12 bases between them. The CDR3 bases are TGTGCCAGCAGCGTCCGTCGGGACAACTCTGGAAACACCATATATTTT. Residues: CASSVRRDNSGNTIYF.

The gene calls are TRBV6-5 and TRBJ2-7; D remains unclear. There are 12 residues in the CDR3. Germline CDR1 and CDR2: MNHEY and SVGAGI. Deletions cut 4 bases from V and 4 bases from J, with 8 bases between. The CDR3 region is CASSSPSYEQYF. Here the CDR3 DNA reads TGTGCCAGCAGTTCCCCATCATACGAGCAGTACTTC.

The chain is built from TRBV30 and TRBJ2-2; 9 bases fit TRBD2. V shed 4 bases, J shed 6 bases, and the junction held 18 bases outside the gene matches. CDR3 size: 18 residues. Germline CDR1 and CDR2: GTSNPN and SVGIG (reference sequence). Written as DNA, the CDR3 is TGTGCCTGGAAAGGGTATAGGACCGGGACTAGCTGGGCCGGGGAGCTGTTTTTT. It yields the protein CAWKGYRTGTSWAGELFF.

This sequence joins TRBV7-3 and TRBJ2-1; D not certain. Germline values: CDR1 SGHTA, CDR2 FQGTGA. The CDR3 has 15 amino acids. V was shortened by 4 bases and J by 0 bases, with 10 bases between the two germline ends. CDR3: CASSSTSSSYNEQFF. The CDR3 DNA sequence: TGTGCCAGCAGCTCCACCTCGAGCTCCTACAATGAGCAGTTCTTC.

The chain has TRBV5-4 and TRBJ2-7; a possible D gene is TRBD2 (6 bases). V gave up 2 bases and J gave up 0 bases, with 15 bases separating them. Germline loops: CDR1 SGHNT, CDR2 YYREEE (reference sequence). CDR3 length: 16 amino acids. In DNA form, the CDR3 reads TGTGCCAGCAGCTTATCTGCGGGGTCGAGCTCCTACGAGCAGTACTTC. It is translated as CASSLSAGSSSYEQYF.

The chain has TRBV14 and TRBJ2-1; D is possibly TRBD1 (5 bases). This CDR3 is built from 15 residues. Germline V gene sequence: CDR1 SGHDN, CDR2 FVKESK. V gave up 1 base and J gave up 7 bases, with 14 bases separating them. The chain's CDR3 is CASSQGFPGMNEQFF. The CDR3 coding sequence is TGTGCCAGCAGCCAAGGATTCCCAGGGATGAATGAGCAGTTCTTC. The entire variable domain, with the rest obtained from reference TRBV14 and TRBJ2-1, is as follows: EAGVTQFPSHSVIEKGQTVTLRCDPISGHDNLYWYRRVMGKEIKFLLHFVKESKQDESGMPNNRFLAERTGGTYSTLKVQPAELEDSGVYFCASSQGFPGMNEQFFGPGTRLTVL.